The clone carrying this T cell receptor (beta chain) was seen only a few times. The antigen remains undetermined. This entry comes from a study of beta chain features in type 1 diabetes. Findings of the study overall: Among patients, naive, central memory and Treg TCRB repertoires appeared more similar than among healthy donors. Moderate yet significant TCRB CDR3 shortening was seen in Type 1 diabetes patients in all four CD4+ subsets.

V was cut by 4 bases and J by 7 bases, with 13 bases left in between. The CDR3 has 13 amino acids. Germline V gene sequence: CDR1 SGHAT, CDR2 FQNNGV. cDNA synthesis used the whole RNA isolate, giving expressed TCRB sequences. Assay: immunoSEQ multiplex PCR; the TCRdb copy retains only in-frame clones and omits some. The data hold over 200,000 clones, with roughly a tenth observed a single time. The sample was naive CD4+ T cells from blood. The chain uses TRBV11-2 and TRBJ1-2; D perhaps matches TRBD1 (6 bases). This clonotype was obtained from a man between 25 and 39 years old with type 1 diabetes. The CDR3, as DNA: TGTGCCAGCAGCTGGGTACAGGGTCGTGGCTACACCTTC. Its protein is CASSWVQGRGYTF.